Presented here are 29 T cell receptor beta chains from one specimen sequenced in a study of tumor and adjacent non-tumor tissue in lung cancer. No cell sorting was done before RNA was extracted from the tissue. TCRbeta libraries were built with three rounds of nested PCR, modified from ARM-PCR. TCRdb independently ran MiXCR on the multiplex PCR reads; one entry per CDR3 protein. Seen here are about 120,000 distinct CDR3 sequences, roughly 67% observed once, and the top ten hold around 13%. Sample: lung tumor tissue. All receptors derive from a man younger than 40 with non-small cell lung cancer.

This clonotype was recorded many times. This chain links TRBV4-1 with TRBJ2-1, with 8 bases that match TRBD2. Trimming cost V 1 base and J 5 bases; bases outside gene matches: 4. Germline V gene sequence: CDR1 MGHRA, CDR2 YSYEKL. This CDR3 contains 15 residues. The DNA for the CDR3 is TGCGCCAGCAGCCAAGGTCTAGCGGGTCACAATGAGCAGTTCTTC. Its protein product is CASSQGLAGHNEQFF.

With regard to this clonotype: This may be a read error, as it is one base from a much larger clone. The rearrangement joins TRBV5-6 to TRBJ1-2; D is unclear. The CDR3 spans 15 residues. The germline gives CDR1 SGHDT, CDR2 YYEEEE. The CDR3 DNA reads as TGTGCCGGCAGCGGCGATTTTGGGTCAATCTATGGCTACACCTTC. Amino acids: CAGSGDFGSIYGYTF.

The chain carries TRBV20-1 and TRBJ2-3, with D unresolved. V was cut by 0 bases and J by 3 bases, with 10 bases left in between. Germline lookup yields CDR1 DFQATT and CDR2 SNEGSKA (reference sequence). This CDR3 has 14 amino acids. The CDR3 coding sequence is TGCAGTGCTAGAGACCCCGTCGGGACAGATACGCAGTATTTT. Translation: CSARDPVGTDTQYF.

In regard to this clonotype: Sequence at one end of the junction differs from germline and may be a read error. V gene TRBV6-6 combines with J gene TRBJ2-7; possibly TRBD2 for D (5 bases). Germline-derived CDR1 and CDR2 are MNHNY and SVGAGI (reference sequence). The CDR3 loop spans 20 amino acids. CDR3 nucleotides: TGTGCCAGCAGTCACGATCTGCTCCGGGTGCTCGGGGTCACCTCCTACGAGCACTACTTC. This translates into CASSHDLLRVLGVTSYEHYF.

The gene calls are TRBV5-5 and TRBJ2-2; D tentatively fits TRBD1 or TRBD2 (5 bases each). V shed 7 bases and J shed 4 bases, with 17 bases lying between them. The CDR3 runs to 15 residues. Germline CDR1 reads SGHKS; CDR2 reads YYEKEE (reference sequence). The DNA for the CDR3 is TGTGCCAGCGGGGGAGTAGCTAGTGGCACCGGGGAGCTGTTTTTT. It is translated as CASGGVASGTGELFF.

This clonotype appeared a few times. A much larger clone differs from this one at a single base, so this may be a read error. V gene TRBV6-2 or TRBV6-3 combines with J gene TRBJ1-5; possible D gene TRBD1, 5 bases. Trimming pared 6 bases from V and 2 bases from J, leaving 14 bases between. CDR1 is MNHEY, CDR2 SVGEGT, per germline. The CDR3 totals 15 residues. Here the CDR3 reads CASRPQNRRNQPQHF. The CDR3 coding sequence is TGTGCCAGCAGACCTCAAAACAGGCGCAATCAGCCCCAGCATTTT.

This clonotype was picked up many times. DNA for the CDR3: TGTGCCAGCAGCTCTGATACGACGATCCGGAGTAATGAAAAACTGTTTTTT. Translating gives CASSSDTTIRSNEKLFF. The chain recombines TRBV5-6 with TRBJ1-4, with D unclear. From germline, CDR1 is SGHDT and CDR2 YYEEEE. This CDR3 contains 17 residues. Trimming took off 3 bases at V and 4 bases at J, with 19 bases between the two ends.

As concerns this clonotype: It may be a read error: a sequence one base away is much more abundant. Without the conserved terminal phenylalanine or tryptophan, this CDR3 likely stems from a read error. The CDR3 nucleotides read TGCAGTGTGCTCCGGACGCAAAGTCTCTACGAGCAGTACCTC. It specifies CSVLRTQSLYEQYL. This chain links TRBV20-1 with TRBJ2-7; D is undetermined. The CDR3 covers 14 residues. Deletions cut 7 bases from V and 3 bases from J, with 19 bases between. Germline lookup yields CDR1 DFQATT and CDR2 SNEGSKA (reference sequence).

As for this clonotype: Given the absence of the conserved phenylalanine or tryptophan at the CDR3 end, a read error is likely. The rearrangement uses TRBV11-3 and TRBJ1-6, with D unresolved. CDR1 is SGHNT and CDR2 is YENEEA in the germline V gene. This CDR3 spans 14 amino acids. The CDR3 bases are TGTGCCAGCAGTTTAGGCCCAGCGGGGTCACCCCTCCACATT. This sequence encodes CASSLGPAGSPLHI.

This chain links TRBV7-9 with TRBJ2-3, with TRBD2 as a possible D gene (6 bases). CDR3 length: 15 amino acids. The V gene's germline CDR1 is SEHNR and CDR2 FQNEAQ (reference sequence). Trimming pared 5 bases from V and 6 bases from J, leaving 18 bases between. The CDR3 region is CASSRDIPGDDTQYF. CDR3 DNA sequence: TGTGCCAGCAGCCGTGACATCCCGGGGGATGATACGCAGTATTTT.

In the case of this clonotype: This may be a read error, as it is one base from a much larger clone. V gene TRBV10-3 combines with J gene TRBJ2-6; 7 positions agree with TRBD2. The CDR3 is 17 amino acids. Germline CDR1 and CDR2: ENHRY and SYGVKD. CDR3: CPISFGLDFSGANVLTF. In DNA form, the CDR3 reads TGTCCCATCAGTTTTGGACTAGACTTCTCTGGGGCCAACGTCCTGACTTTC.

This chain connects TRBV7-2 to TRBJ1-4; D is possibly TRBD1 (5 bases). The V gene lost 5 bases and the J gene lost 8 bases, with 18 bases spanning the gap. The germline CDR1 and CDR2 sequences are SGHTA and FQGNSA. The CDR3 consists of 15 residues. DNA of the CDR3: TGTGCCAGCAGCCAGACCGGGACGATGGGGGAAAAACTGTTTTTT. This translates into CASSQTGTMGEKLFF.

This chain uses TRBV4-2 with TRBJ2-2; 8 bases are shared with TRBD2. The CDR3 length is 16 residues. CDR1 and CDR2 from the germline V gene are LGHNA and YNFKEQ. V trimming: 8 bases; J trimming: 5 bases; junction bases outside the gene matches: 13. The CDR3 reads CASRSITGGHTGELFF. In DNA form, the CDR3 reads TGTGCCAGCCGCTCGATCACGGGGGGGCATACCGGGGAGCTGTTTTTT.

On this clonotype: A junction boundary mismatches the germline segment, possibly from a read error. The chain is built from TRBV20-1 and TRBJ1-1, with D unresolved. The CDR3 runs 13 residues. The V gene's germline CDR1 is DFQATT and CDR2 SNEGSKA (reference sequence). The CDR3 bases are TGCTGTGCTAGAAACCCAGAGAACACTGAAACTTTCTTT. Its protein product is CCARNPENTETFF.

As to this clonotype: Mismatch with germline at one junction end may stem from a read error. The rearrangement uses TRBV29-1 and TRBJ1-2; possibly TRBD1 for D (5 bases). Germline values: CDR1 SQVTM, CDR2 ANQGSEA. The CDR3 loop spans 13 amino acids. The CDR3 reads CNVVNQGRGGYTF. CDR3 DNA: TGCAACGTTGTTAATCAGGGACGAGGTGGCTACACCTTC. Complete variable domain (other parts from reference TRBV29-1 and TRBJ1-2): SAVISQKPSRDICQRGTSLTIQCQVDSQVTMMFWYRQQPGQSLTLIATANQGSEATYESGFVIDKFPISRPNLTFSTLTVSNMSPEDSSIYLCNVVNQGRGGYTFGSGTRLTVV.

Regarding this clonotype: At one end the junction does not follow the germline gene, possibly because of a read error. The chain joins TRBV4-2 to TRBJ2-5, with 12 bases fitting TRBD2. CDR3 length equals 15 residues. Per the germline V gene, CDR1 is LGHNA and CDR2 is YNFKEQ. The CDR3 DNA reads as TGCGCCAGCAGCCAGACTAGCGGGGGCCAAGAGGCCCAGTACTTC. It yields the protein CASSQTSGGQEAQYF.

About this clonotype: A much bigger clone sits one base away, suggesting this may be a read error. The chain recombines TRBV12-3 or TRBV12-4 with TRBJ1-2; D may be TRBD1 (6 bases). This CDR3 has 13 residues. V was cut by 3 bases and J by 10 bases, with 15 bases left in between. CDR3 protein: CASSFMGGGDYTF. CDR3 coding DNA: TGTGCCAGCAGTTTTATGGGGGGCGGCGACTACACCTTC.

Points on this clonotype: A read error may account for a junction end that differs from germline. CDR3: CSARDVGGLNELYF. CDR3 sequence (DNA): TGCAGTGCTAGAGATGTGGGAGGGCTCAACGAGCTGTACTTC. The rearrangement links TRBV20-1 to TRBJ2-7; TRBD2 aligns across 7 bases. This CDR3 has 14 residues. From germline, CDR1 is DFQATT and CDR2 SNEGSKA (reference sequence).

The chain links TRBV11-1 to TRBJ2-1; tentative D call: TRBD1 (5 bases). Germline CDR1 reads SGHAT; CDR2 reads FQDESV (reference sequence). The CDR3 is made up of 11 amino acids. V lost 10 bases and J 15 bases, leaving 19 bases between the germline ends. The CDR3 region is CANSTDRSLFF. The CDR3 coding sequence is TGTGCCAACAGTACCGACAGATCACTGTTCTTC.

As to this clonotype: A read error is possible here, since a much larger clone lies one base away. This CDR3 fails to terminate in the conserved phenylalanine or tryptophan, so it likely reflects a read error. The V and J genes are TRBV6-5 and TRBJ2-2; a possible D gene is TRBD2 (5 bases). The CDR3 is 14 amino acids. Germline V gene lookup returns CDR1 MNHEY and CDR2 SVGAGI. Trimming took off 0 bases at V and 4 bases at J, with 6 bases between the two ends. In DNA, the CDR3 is TGTGCCAGCAGTTACTCGAGCGGCACCGGGGAGCTGTTTCTT. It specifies CASSYSSGTGELFL.

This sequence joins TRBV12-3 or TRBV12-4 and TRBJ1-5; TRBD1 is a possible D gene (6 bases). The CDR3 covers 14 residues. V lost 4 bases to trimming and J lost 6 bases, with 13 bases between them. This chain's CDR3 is CASSSREGVQPQHF. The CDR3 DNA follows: TGTGCCAGCAGTTCCAGAGAGGGGGTTCAGCCCCAGCATTTT.

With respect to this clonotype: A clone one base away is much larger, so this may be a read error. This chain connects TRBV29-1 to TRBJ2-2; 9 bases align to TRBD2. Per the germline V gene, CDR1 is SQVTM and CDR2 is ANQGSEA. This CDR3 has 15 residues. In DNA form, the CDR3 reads TGCAACGTTGCGGATGCTAGCGGGATGGGTGGGGAGCTGTTTTTT. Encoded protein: CNVADASGMGGELFF.

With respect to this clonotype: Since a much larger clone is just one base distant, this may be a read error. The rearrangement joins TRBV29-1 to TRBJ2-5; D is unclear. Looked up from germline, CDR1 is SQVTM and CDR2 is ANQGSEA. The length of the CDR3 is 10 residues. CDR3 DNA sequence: TGCTGCGTTTCGGAAGAGACCCAGTACTTC. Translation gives CCVSEETQYF.

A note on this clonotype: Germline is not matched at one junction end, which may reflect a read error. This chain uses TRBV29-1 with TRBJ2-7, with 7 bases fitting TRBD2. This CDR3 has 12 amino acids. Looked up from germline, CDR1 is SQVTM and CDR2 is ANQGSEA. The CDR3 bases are TGTAGCCTTGTGGGGACTACCTACGAGCAGTACTTC. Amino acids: CSLVGTTYEQYF.

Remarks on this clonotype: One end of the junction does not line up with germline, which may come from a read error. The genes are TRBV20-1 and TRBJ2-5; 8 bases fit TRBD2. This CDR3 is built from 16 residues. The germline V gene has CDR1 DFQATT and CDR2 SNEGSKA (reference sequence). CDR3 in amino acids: CNARKISGVTRETQYF. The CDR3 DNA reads TGCAATGCTAGGAAGATTAGCGGGGTCACCAGGGAGACCCAGTACTTC.

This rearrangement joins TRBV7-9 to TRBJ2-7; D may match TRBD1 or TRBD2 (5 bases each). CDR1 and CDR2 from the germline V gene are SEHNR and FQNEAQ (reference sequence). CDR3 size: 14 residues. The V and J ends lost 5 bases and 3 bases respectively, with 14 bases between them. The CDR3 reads CASSKRDRYYEQYF. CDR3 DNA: TGTGCCAGCAGCAAAAGGGACCGATACTACGAGCAGTACTTC.

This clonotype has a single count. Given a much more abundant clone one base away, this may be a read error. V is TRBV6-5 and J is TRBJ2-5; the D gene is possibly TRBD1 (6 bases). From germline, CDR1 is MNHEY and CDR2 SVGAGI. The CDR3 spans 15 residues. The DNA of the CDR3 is TGTGCCAGCAGTTACTCCGGCCAGGGGCAAGAGACCCGGTACTTC. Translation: CASSYSGQGQETRYF.

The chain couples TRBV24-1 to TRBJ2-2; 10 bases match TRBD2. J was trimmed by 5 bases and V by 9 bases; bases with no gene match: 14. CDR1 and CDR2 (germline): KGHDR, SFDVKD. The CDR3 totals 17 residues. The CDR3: CATGGLSGRPSTGELFF. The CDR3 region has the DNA TGTGCCACCGGGGGCCTTAGCGGGAGGCCCTCGACCGGGGAGCTGTTTTTT.

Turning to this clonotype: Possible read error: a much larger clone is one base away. This CDR3 is CAGSLATGGGYTF. For the CDR3, the DNA is TGTGCCGGCAGTTTAGCCACAGGGGGTGGCTACACCTTC. V gene TRBV12-3 or TRBV12-4 combines with J gene TRBJ1-2, with 8 bases fitting TRBD1. The CDR3 loop spans 13 amino acids.